This T cell receptor beta chain came from a study of blood T cells in healthy people across ages. Findings and caveats of the study: Estimates of diversity drawn from one million T cells were considered underestimates.

Alongside a J-beta primer mix, a sample-barcoded 5' primer served in a second PCR lasting about 7 to 12 cycles. Researchers report that a template-switch adaptor with 12 random nucleotides tagged each cDNA molecule. TCRdb re-analysed the 5' RACE reads in MiXCR, keeping a single row per CDR3 protein. The sample contains roughly 800,000 distinct CDR3 sequences, more than 45% of which appear only once. On this clonotype itself: Antigen: not known.

The CDR3 has 15 amino acids. Germline V lookup: CDR1 LGHNA, CDR2 YNFKEQ. The V segment lost 2 bases and the J segment 4 bases; nucleotides outside the gene matches: 8. At least 6 million PBMCs were isolated per sample. This receptor was identified in a man in his thirties or forties in good health. The sequenced material came from blood. This chain joins TRBV4-2 and TRBJ2-7; 7 bases are shared with TRBD1. CDR3 sequence reads: CASSQTTGARYEQYF. CDR3 bases: TGTGCCAGCAGCCAAACCACAGGGGCTAGGTACGAGCAGTACTTC.